The rows below give T cell receptor beta chains drawn from one sample of a study of cytomegalovirus exposure and HLA in healthy donors. The repertoire was sequenced with immunoSEQ multiplex PCR; TCRdb's copy has only in-frame clones and lacks some. The table shows roughly 100,000 clones, with 88% occurring only once. Material for sequencing was PBMCs. Receptors were obtained from a woman aged 18-30 years in good health and CMV-seropositive. Each CDR3 is given with its conserved first and last residue. The D gene is left open where the match is weak. The listing skips clone size in some rows; elsewhere it reads once, few, many or a size class.

j_gene,abundance,v_gene,d_gene,CDR3nt,CDR3aa
TRBJ2-4,.,TRBV4-3,TRBD1,TGCGCCAGCAGCCAAGATACAGGGGGAAACATTCAGTACTTC,CASSQDTGGNIQYF
TRBJ2-1,.,TRBV6-6,.,TGTGCCAGCAGTTTCACGGACATTATCTCCTACAATGAGCAGTTCTTC,CASSFTDIISYNEQFF
TRBJ1-1,.,TRBV4-1,.,TGCGCCAGCAGCCAGCCTCAGGGGCACATGAACACTGAAGCTTTCTTT,CASSQPQGHMNTEAFF
TRBJ2-5,.,TRBV12-5,.,TGTGCTAGTGTCACAGGGCCGCGACAAGAGACCCAGTACTTC,CASVTGPRQETQYF
TRBJ1-6,.,TRBV6-5,TRBD1,TGTGCCAGCAGTTACGGGACAGGGCAGAATTCACCCCTCCACTTT,CASSYGTGQNSPLHF
TRBJ2-1,.,TRBV5-1,TRBD1,TGCGCCAGCAGCCCCGGGACAGTGTCTCTACAGGGGCAGTTCTTC,CASSPGTVSLQGQFF
TRBJ1-5,.,TRBV4-1,TRBD1,TGCGCCAGCAGCCTTGGGACAGCGGGTCAGCCCCAGCATTTT,CASSLGTAGQPQHF
TRBJ2-7,.,TRBV18,TRBD1,TGTGCCAGCTCACGGGACAGGGCTTCCTACGAGCAGTACTTC,CASSRDRASYEQYF
TRBJ1-1,few,TRBV29-1,.,TGCAGCGTTAGTGTGACTTCCACTGAAGCTTTCTTT,CSVSVTSTEAFF
TRBJ1-2,.,TRBV6-5,.,TGTGCCAGCAGCTTAGTTCAATCGGACTATGGCTACACCTTC,CASSLVQSDYGYTF
TRBJ1-1,.,TRBV20-1,.,TGCAGTGCTTCGAGGGCTGAAGCTTTCTTT,CSASRAEAFF
TRBJ1-1,.,TRBV27,.,TGTGCCAGCAGTTTTTCTGGGACAACGAACACTGAAGCTTTCTTT,CASSFSGTTNTEAFF
TRBJ1-1,.,TRBV15,.,TGTGCCACCAGCGCAGGACAGATGAACACTGAAGCTTTCTTT,CATSAGQMNTEAFF
TRBJ1-5,.,TRBV19,.,TGTGCCAGTAGTATAGATCCAGGGAGCAATCAGCCCCAGCATTTT,CASSIDPGSNQPQHF
TRBJ1-4,.,TRBV4-1,TRBD1,TGCGCCAGCAGCCAGGGCGGACAGGCCTATAATGAAAAACTGTTTTTT,CASSQGGQAYNEKLFF
TRBJ2-4,.,TRBV30,.,TGTGCCTGGATCGGACAGCTAGCCAAAAACATTCAGTACTTC,CAWIGQLAKNIQYF
TRBJ2-2,.,TRBV4-3,TRBD1,TGCGCCAGCAGCCCTCAGGGGGCAGACACCGGGGAGCTGTTTTTT,CASSPQGADTGELFF
TRBJ2-3,.,TRBV19,TRBD2,TGTGCCAGTAGCCCACCGGGACTAGCCCCAGATACGCAGTATTTT,CASSPPGLAPDTQYF
TRBJ2-7,.,TRBV19,.,TGTGCCAGTAGTCGAACAGGGACCCTCTCCTACGAGCAGTACTTC,CASSRTGTLSYEQYF
TRBJ1-6,.,TRBV28,.,TGTGCCAGCAGTTTTAGGACAGCCTATAATTCACCCCTCCACTTT,CASSFRTAYNSPLHF
TRBJ1-4,once,TRBV10-2,.,TGCGCCAGCAGTGTTAGGGGCGTTGAAAAACTGTTTTTT,CASSVRGVEKLFF
TRBJ2-2,.,TRBV7-9,TRBD2,TGTGCCAGCAGCGTGGGGGGGGCCGGGGAGCTGTTTTTT,CASSVGGAGELFF
TRBJ1-1,.,TRBV10-3,.,TGTGCCATCAGTGAGTTTTACAGGAGGGAGAACACTGAAGCTTTCTTT,CAISEFYRRENTEAFF
TRBJ2-3,.,TRBV27,.,TGTGCCAGCAGTTTTAGTGGGAGCAGCACAGATACGCAGTATTTT,CASSFSGSSTDTQYF
TRBJ1-1,.,TRBV2,.,TGTGCCAGCAGCGTCCAGGGGCAGATAACTGAAGCTTTCTTT,CASSVQGQITEAFF
TRBJ2-2,.,TRBV7-7,.,TGTGCTAGCTTCAGCGGAAAGAACACCGGGGAGCTGTTTTTT,CASFSGKNTGELFF
TRBJ1-3,.,TRBV28,.,TGTGCCAGCAGTTTATTATCCGGGGCTGGAAACACCATATATTTT,CASSLLSGAGNTIYF
TRBJ2-1,once,TRBV5-1,.,TGCGCCAGCAGCTTGGAGCGGCGGAGCTCCTACAATGAGCAGTTCTTC,CASSLERRSSYNEQFF
TRBJ1-1,.,TRBV6-1,TRBD1,TGTGCCAGCAGTGAAGCGGGACAGCTCCTTACTGAAGCTTTCTTT,CASSEAGQLLTEAFF
TRBJ1-5,.,TRBV6-6,.,TGTGCCAGCAGAGAGATAGGGGGAAGCAATCAGCCCCAGCATTTT,CASREIGGSNQPQHF
TRBJ1-6,.,TRBV6-1,TRBD1,TGTGCCAGCAGCGAAAGGACAGGGGAGACACCCCTCCACTTT,CASSERTGETPLHF
TRBJ1-2,.,TRBV27,.,TGTGCCAGCAGTCAAGGTCCCGGGACGGCGGGGGGATATGGCTACACCTTC,CASSQGPGTAGGYGYTF
TRBJ2-1,.,TRBV19,.,TGTGCCAGTAGTATAGCGGGGACATACAATGAGCAGTTCTTC,CASSIAGTYNEQFF
TRBJ1-4,.,TRBV5-4,TRBD1,TGTGCCAGCAGCCCCCGACAGGGGCCTAATGAAAAACTGTTTTTT,CASSPRQGPNEKLFF
TRBJ1-5,.,TRBV7-6,.,TGTGCCAGCAGCTTAGCTAGCAATAGCAATCAGCCCCAGCATTTT,CASSLASNSNQPQHF
TRBJ2-1,.,TRBV7-2,TRBD2,TGTGCCAGCAGCTTAGCCAGCGGGGGGGCCAGAAAATACAATGAGCAGTTCTTC,CASSLASGGARKYNEQFF
TRBJ2-3,.,TRBV4-3,.,TGCGCCAGCAGCCAAGATCTCGGCGGCAGAACTAGCACAGATACGCAGTATTTT,CASSQDLGGRTSTDTQYF
TRBJ2-3,few,TRBV6-1,TRBD1,TGTGCCAGCAGGACAGGGGGATGGGAGACAGATACGCAGTATTTT,CASRTGGWETDTQYF
TRBJ2-6,once,TRBV28,.,TGTGCCAGCAGTTCCGCTCCGGGGGTGGCGGGCTCGAGCTCTGGGGCCAACGTCCTGACTTTC,CASSSAPGVAGSSSGANVLTF
TRBJ2-1,.,TRBV9,TRBD2,TGTGCCAGCAGCGTAGCAGCGGGGGGCTACCATGAGCAGTTCTTC,CASSVAAGGYHEQFF
TRBJ1-2,.,TRBV11-1,.,TGTGCCAGCAGCCTAGGGGGGCTCGACTATGGCTACACCTTC,CASSLGGLDYGYTF
TRBJ1-6,.,TRBV9,TRBD1,TGTGCCAGCAGCGCCCTTGGACAGGGTACTAATTCACCCCTCCACTTT,CASSALGQGTNSPLHF
TRBJ1-2,.,TRBV28,TRBD1,TGTGCCAGCAGGATAAACAGGGGAGGCTACACCTTC,CASRINRGGYTF
TRBJ2-1,.,TRBV2,.,TGTGCCAGCAGGCAGGGTGAAGATGAGCAGTTCTTC,CASRQGEDEQFF
TRBJ2-5,.,TRBV27,.,TGTGCCAGCAGTTTACACCAGCGAATGGAGACCCAGTACTTC,CASSLHQRMETQYF
TRBJ1-5,once,TRBV28,TRBD1,TGTGCCAGCAGTTTGGGACAGGGGAATCAGCCCCAGCATTTT,CASSLGQGNQPQHF
TRBJ2-2,.,TRBV28,.,TGTGCCAGCAGCCCCCCCGACAGATACACCGGGGAGCTGTTTTTT,CASSPPDRYTGELFF
TRBJ1-2,.,TRBV19,.,TGTGCCAGTAGTACCTCAGGGGACTATGGCTACACCTTC,CASSTSGDYGYTF
TRBJ2-1,.,TRBV7-2,.,TGTGCCAGCAGCTTGACCGCAGGGAGGGAGCAGTTCTTC,CASSLTAGREQFF
TRBJ2-1,.,TRBV4-3,.,TGCGCCAGCAGCCAATCACAGGGAAATGAGCAGTTCTTC,CASSQSQGNEQFF
TRBJ1-4,.,TRBV6-1,.,TGTGCCAGCAGTGAGTTGAGGGCCTGGGATGAAAAACTGTTTTTT,CASSELRAWDEKLFF
TRBJ2-1,.,TRBV5-8,.,TGTGCCAGCAGCTTGGGAGGCGCTGAAATCGGGCAGTTCTTC,CASSLGGAEIGQFF
TRBJ1-1,.,TRBV6-1,TRBD1,TGTGCCAGCAGCCCTTACAGGGGGAACACTGAAGCTTTCTTT,CASSPYRGNTEAFF
TRBJ2-2,.,TRBV19,TRBD2,TGTGCCAGTAGTACTAGCGGGAACACCGGGGAGCTGTTTTTT,CASSTSGNTGELFF
TRBJ2-7,.,TRBV11-2,TRBD2,TGTGCCAGCAGCTCCTGGGAGGGGCCGAGCTCCTACGAGCAGTACTTC,CASSSWEGPSSYEQYF
TRBJ2-7,.,TRBV10-1,.,TGCGCCAGCAGTAGGGGGGGGTCCTACGAGCAGTACTTC,CASSRGGSYEQYF
TRBJ1-1,.,TRBV9,.,TGTGCCAGCAGCCCCCGGGGTCCCACTGAAGCTTTCTTT,CASSPRGPTEAFF